Described below is a single T cell receptor (beta chain) sequence and its context. Its antigen is unidentified. The sample originates from a study of OX40 agonist ivuxolimab in advanced cancers. Study context: Administration of intravenous ivuxolimab to patients occurred every 2 weeks at 0.01 to 10 mg/kg. Patients assigned to dose escalation were diagnosed with hepatocellular carcinoma, melanoma, renal cell or head and neck cancer. Whole-study findings and limits: The work left the antigen specificity of expanded peripheral T cells undetermined. Circulating CD4+ and CD8+ T cells showed clonal expansion by week 6 at 0.1 to 3.0 mg/kg.

The germline V and J ends were trimmed by 5 bases and 1 base, with 8 bases remaining between them. The CDR3 runs to 13 residues. The V gene's germline CDR1 is SNHLY and CDR2 FYNNEI. The assay was immunoSEQ multiplex PCR, and TCRdb's table has in-frame clones only and misses some. The sample holds around 110,000 clones; roughly 90% are singletons and the top ten take roughly 1.2%. The clonotype comes from an adult with an advanced solid tumor such as melanoma, head and neck, liver or kidney cancer. This sequence joins TRBV2 and TRBJ1-1; D is possibly TRBD1 (5 bases). The sequenced sample was CD4+ or CD8+ T cells sorted from blood, obtained in a trial of the OX40 agonist ivuxolimab. CDR3 residues: CASSNDRNTEAFF. CDR3 DNA sequence: TGTGCCAGCAGTAACGACAGGAACACTGAAGCTTTCTTT.